This TCR beta chain was captured by sequencing in a study of technical replicates of blood from a few donors (dated by TCRdb to 2016 to 2017). Library preparation used the immunoSEQ multiplex PCR assay. Held by TCRdb, this immuneACCESS table contains in-frame sequences only and omits some clones. Under half of the omission traces to an unresolved V gene where checked; the cause of the rest is unknown. This sample lists approximately 100,000 clones; 96% were detected once. Clones ranked in the top ten supply roughly 0.21% of the sample. This clone was seen just once. What antigen it recognizes has not been identified. No base quality information exists; no much larger clone differs at one position. The CDR3, cysteine through phenylalanine, is 16 amino acids long. Left in the record is the CDR3 DNA by itself, 48 bases read in frame from the first base. In the germline V gene (reference sequence), CDR1 corresponds to SGHNT and CDR2 to YYREEE. Trimmed from V: 4 bases; trimmed from J: 1 base; junction bases lacking a gene match: 10.

Here the chain combines TRBV5-4 and TRBJ2-7, with TRBD1 matching 8 junction bases. The clonotype was recovered from a human donor in good health. Sequenced sample: T cells isolated from PBMCs. The bases are TGTGCCAGCAGCCCACTAACAACAGGGGGTTCCTACGAGCAGTACTTC. This translates into CASSPLTTGGSYEQYF.